The 25 T cell receptor beta chains given below trace back to one sample, sequenced in a study of blood T cell repertoires in COVID-19 (dated by TCRdb to the early 2020s). The method was the immunoSEQ multiplex PCR assay. The source is immuneACCESS, and TCRdb retained only in-frame sequences with V and J called. Part of the clones is not carried over; for the studies checked, unresolved V genes explain less than half of this, and the remainder is unexplained. Recorded for this sample are about 190,000 clones; around nine tenths of them occurred a single time. The ten largest clonotypes hold about 2% of the sample. Sequencing was performed on peripheral blood. These receptors all stem from a man aged 65-85 years with active or convalescent COVID-19.

There are a few counts of this clone. The genes are TRBV30 and TRBJ1-5; D may be TRBD1 (6 bases). Germline V CDR1 and CDR2: GTSNPN, SVGIG (reference sequence). The length of the CDR3 is 13 residues. V was shortened by 5 bases and J by 7 bases, with 15 bases between the two germline ends. In DNA form, the CDR3 reads TGTGCCTGGGCCACAGGGTTGGGGCAGCCCCAGCATTTT. It codes for CAWATGLGQPQHF.

The genes are TRBV6-2 or TRBV6-3 and TRBJ2-6; D might be TRBD1 (5 bases). The length of the CDR3 is 15 residues. V lost 5 bases, J lost 4 bases, and 12 bases lay in between. The V gene's germline CDR1 is MNHEY and CDR2 SVGEGT. The CDR3 coding sequence is TGTGCCAGCAGTCTAGGGGTCTCCGGGGCCAACGTCCTGACTTTC. Its translation is CASSLGVSGANVLTF.

The gene calls are TRBV10-3 and TRBJ2-7, with 13 nucleotides matching TRBD2. Germline CDR1 and CDR2: ENHRY and SYGVKD. This CDR3 contains 18 residues. The J segment lost 3 bases and the V segment lost 5 bases, leaving 13 bases of the junction unmatched. The CDR3 region is CAISLTSGRARRDYEQYF. The CDR3 nucleotides read TGTGCCATCAGTCTCACTAGCGGGAGGGCCAGAAGGGACTACGAGCAGTACTTC.

The CDR3 is CASSQDPTIGNIQYF. The DNA for the CDR3 is TGCGCCAGCAGCCAAGATCCGACTATCGGCAACATTCAGTACTTC. This chain connects TRBV4-1 to TRBJ2-4, with D maybe TRBD2 (5 bases). V was shortened by 0 bases and J by 7 bases, with 13 bases between the two germline ends. The CDR3 loop spans 15 amino acids. Germline CDR1 and CDR2: MGHRA and YSYEKL.

The chain combines TRBV20-1 with TRBJ2-7; 9 bases are a match to TRBD2. This CDR3 comprises 15 residues. Germline-derived CDR1 and CDR2 are DFQATT and SNEGSKA (reference sequence). Trimming cost V 3 bases and J 0 bases; bases outside gene matches: 6. The CDR3 sequence is CSASLSGGISYEQYF. The CDR3 nucleotides are TGCAGTGCTAGTCTTAGCGGGGGAATCTCCTACGAGCAGTACTTC.

The V call is TRBV10-3, the J call TRBJ2-2, with D possibly TRBD1 on 5 matching bases. V lost 2 bases to trimming and J lost 5 bases, with 9 bases between them. This CDR3 is 14 amino acids long. The germline V gene encodes CDR1 ENHRY and CDR2 SYGVKD. The CDR3 nucleotides read TGTGCCATCAGTGAGGGCAGGGTGACCGGGGAGCTGTTTTTT. Its protein product is CAISEGRVTGELFF.

The J gene is TRBJ2-7, the V gene TRBV7-9, with 7 bases aligning to TRBD1. Germline loops: CDR1 SEHNR, CDR2 FQNEAQ (reference sequence). The CDR3 is made up of 14 amino acids. The V segment lost 0 bases and the J segment 7 bases; nucleotides outside the gene matches: 6. CDR3 in DNA: TGTGCCAGCAGCTTAGCCGACAGGGTCTCAGAGCAGTACTTC. Translation: CASSLADRVSEQYF.

This chain connects TRBV10-1 to TRBJ1-3, with 7 positions matching TRBD1. V was clipped by 3 bases and J by 6 bases; unmatched bases: 8. The CDR3 runs to 15 residues. Per the germline V gene, CDR1 is WNHNN and CDR2 is SYGVQD (reference sequence). This chain's CDR3 is CASSDGRGTENTIYF. In DNA form, the CDR3 reads TGCGCCAGCAGTGATGGCAGGGGGACGGAAAACACCATATATTTT.

V is TRBV7-9 and J is TRBJ2-1; D possibly corresponds to TRBD2 (5 bases). The germline gives CDR1 SEHNR, CDR2 FQNEAQ (reference sequence). Deletions cut 2 bases from V and 0 bases from J, with 8 bases between. The CDR3 has 15 residues. CDR3 nucleotide sequence: TGTGCCAGCAGCTTACTCCGGGGCTCCTACAATGAGCAGTTCTTC. This translates into CASSLLRGSYNEQFF.

This clone showed up just a few times. The chain has TRBV4-3 and TRBJ1-5; 7 nucleotides align to TRBD1. CDR3 length: 15 amino acids. J lost 6 bases, V lost 1 base, and 6 bases had no gene match. The germline V gene has CDR1 LGHNA and CDR2 YSLEER. The CDR3 DNA sequence: TGCGCCAGCAGCCAAGGAGGGGGCGCCGGTCAGCCCCAGCATTTT. Translated, it gives CASSQGGGAGQPQHF.

The genes are TRBV7-2 and TRBJ2-5; perhaps TRBD2 as D (7 bases). The CDR3 runs 14 residues. Germline CDR1 reads SGHTA; CDR2 reads FQGNSA. The V and J ends lost 3 bases and 3 bases respectively, with 11 bases between them. The CDR3 region has the DNA TGTGCCAGCAGCTTGGGGGGGGCCAAAGAGACCCAGTACTTC. It encodes CASSLGGAKETQYF.

J is TRBJ2-7 and V is TRBV5-1, with D possibly being TRBD1 (6 bases). This CDR3 has 13 amino acids. CDR1 is SGHRS and CDR2 is YFSETQ in the germline V gene. The germline V and J ends were trimmed by 5 bases and 5 bases, with 14 bases remaining between them. The CDR3 DNA reads TGCGCCAGCAGGGGGTTGGGGGCGAACGAGCAGTACTTC. This encodes CASRGLGANEQYF.

The chain is built from TRBV6-2 or TRBV6-3 and TRBJ1-5; TRBD1 is a possible D gene (6 bases). CDR1 is MNHEY and CDR2 is SVGEGT in the germline V gene. The CDR3 extends over 15 amino acids. The V gene lost 2 bases and the J gene lost 6 bases, with 14 bases spanning the gap. CDR3 DNA: TGTGCCAGCAGTTACGACAGGCCTAGGGGTCAGCCCCAGCATTTT. This translates into CASSYDRPRGQPQHF.

The chain couples TRBV5-6 to TRBJ1-6; the match to TRBD1 covers 10 bases. CDR3 size: 16 residues. Germline CDR1 SGHDT, CDR2 YYEEEE. The junction had 8 bases not matched to a gene; V was cut back by 1 base and J by 10 bases. CDR3 in amino acids: CASSLFQTGGGSPLHF. The CDR3 coding sequence is TGTGCCAGCAGCTTGTTCCAGACAGGGGGCGGATCACCCCTCCACTTT. The full variable domain, its missing parts supplied by reference TRBV5-6 and TRBJ1-6, is DAGVTQSPTHLIKTRGQQVTLRCSPKSGHDTVSWYQQALGQGPQFIFQYYEEEERQRGNFPDRFSGHQFPNYSSELNVNALLLGDSALYLCASSLFQTGGGSPLHFGNGTRLTVT.

The chain recombines TRBV7-2 with TRBJ1-2; TRBD1 matches 7 bases. Germline lookup yields CDR1 SGHTA and CDR2 FQGNSA. This CDR3 has 16 amino acids. The junction had 13 bases not matched to a gene; V was cut back by 4 bases and J by 5 bases. This CDR3 is CASSYTQGWAGYGYTF. The CDR3, as DNA: TGTGCCAGCAGCTATACACAGGGGTGGGCGGGTTATGGCTACACCTTC. Based on the CDR3 plus reference TRBV7-2 and TRBJ1-2, the full variable domain is GAGVSQSPSNKVTEKGKDVELRCDPISGHTALYWYRQSLGQGLEFLIYFQGNSAPDKSGLPSDRFSAERTGGSVSTLTIQRTQQEDSAVYLCASSYTQGWAGYGYTFGSGTRLTVV.

This clone was picked up one time. The same CDR3 can be traced to other DNA sequences in this sample. The genes are TRBV9 and TRBJ2-3, with D perhaps matching TRBD1 (6 bases). This CDR3 has 14 residues. Germline CDR1 SGDLS, CDR2 YYNGEE. V dropped 2 bases and J dropped 1 base, with 8 bases sitting between them. The CDR3 loop is CASSVGGRTDTQYF. The CDR3 DNA reads as TGTGCCAGCAGCGTTGGGGGCCGCACAGATACGCAGTATTTT.

The rearrangement uses TRBV4-1 and TRBJ2-3; 10 bases agree with TRBD2. This CDR3 is 17 amino acids long. The V gene's germline CDR1 is MGHRA and CDR2 YSYEKL. The ends lost 1 base at V and 2 bases at J; junction bases unmatched: 6. This chain's CDR3 is CASSQGPSGGYTDTQYF. In DNA form, the CDR3 reads TGCGCCAGCAGCCAAGGGCCTAGCGGGGGCTACACAGATACGCAGTATTTT.

V gene TRBV5-6 combines with J gene TRBJ2-5; perhaps TRBD1 as D (5 bases). Germline V lookup: CDR1 SGHDT, CDR2 YYEEEE. The CDR3 consists of 14 residues. V dropped 5 bases and J dropped 3 bases, with 14 bases sitting between them. CDR3 region: CASRPAAREETQYF. CDR3 DNA: TGTGCCAGCAGACCGGCGGCCAGGGAAGAGACCCAGTACTTC. Supplemented by reference TRBV5-6 and TRBJ2-5, the full variable domain reads DAGVTQSPTHLIKTRGQQVTLRCSPKSGHDTVSWYQQALGQGPQFIFQYYEEEERQRGNFPDRFSGHQFPNYSSELNVNALLLGDSALYLCASRPAAREETQYFGPGTRLLVL.

The chain recombines TRBV2 with TRBJ1-2; the D is unclear. V was cut by 2 bases and J by 8 bases, with 12 bases left in between. Germline V gives CDR1 SNHLY, CDR2 FYNNEI. This CDR3 is 13 amino acids long. CDR3 sequence reads: CASSERVNDGYTF. CDR3 bases: TGTGCCAGCAGTGAACGGGTAAACGACGGCTACACCTTC.

The sample holds one count of this clone. The sample contains more than one DNA sequence encoding this CDR3. The chain uses TRBV18 and TRBJ1-5; a possible D gene is TRBD1 (6 bases). The CDR3 covers 14 residues. V dropped 3 bases and J dropped 3 bases, with 9 bases sitting between them. CDR1 and CDR2 (germline): KGHSH, LQKENI. CDR3 coding DNA: TGTGCCAGCTCACCGGACAGAGTCAATCAGCCCCAGCATTTT. Protein: CASSPDRVNQPQHF.

The genes are TRBV5-1 and TRBJ1-4; maybe TRBD1 (5 bases). Germline V lookup: CDR1 SGHRS, CDR2 YFSETQ. Between the trimmed V and J ends, which lost 4 bases and 3 bases, there was a span of 13 bases. CDR3 size: 15 residues. CDR3 residues: CASSRHQGANEKLFF. The DNA of the CDR3 is TGCGCCAGCAGCCGACACCAGGGCGCTAATGAAAAACTGTTTTTT.

This clone came up once. V and J are TRBV5-1 and TRBJ2-7, with 9 nucleotides matching TRBD1. Germline V gene lookup returns CDR1 SGHRS and CDR2 YFSETQ. The CDR3 is 14 amino acids. V trimming: 4 bases; J trimming: 5 bases; junction bases outside the gene matches: 7. Here the CDR3 reads CASSPGQGLHEQYF. CDR3 coding DNA: TGCGCCAGCAGCCCGGGACAGGGATTACACGAGCAGTACTTC.

V and J are TRBV5-4 and TRBJ2-1; unclear D gene. The germline V and J ends were trimmed by 0 bases and 4 bases, with 5 bases remaining between them. CDR1 SGHNT and CDR2 YYREEE come from the germline V gene (reference sequence). The CDR3 is made up of 13 amino acids. The CDR3 here is CASSLDQYNEQFF. CDR3 bases: TGTGCCAGCAGCTTGGATCAATACAATGAGCAGTTCTTC.

The V and J genes are TRBV6-6 and TRBJ1-2; TRBD1 aligns across 8 bases. Germline V CDR1 and CDR2: MNHNY, SVGAGI (reference sequence). After removal of 5 bases from V and 1 base from J, the junction contained 3 bases not matched to a gene. The CDR3 totals 14 residues. CDR3 in amino acids: CASSQQGVNYGYTF. CDR3 nucleotides: TGTGCCAGCAGTCAACAGGGGGTTAACTATGGCTACACCTTC.

This sequence joins TRBV11-2 and TRBJ1-1; D is perhaps TRBD1 (6 bases). V gave up 3 bases and J gave up 4 bases, with 21 bases separating them. Germline V lookup: CDR1 SGHAT, CDR2 FQNNGV. The CDR3 sequence is 17 residues long. CDR3 bases: TGTGCCAGCAGCTTGTCGGGTACAGGGTGGGGGAGCACTGAAGCTTTCTTT. It encodes CASSLSGTGWGSTEAFF.